This entry concerns a single TCR beta chain. These data originate in a study of blood T cell repertoires in COVID-19. Study-wide context: Researchers got acute and convalescent COVID-19 samples from the United States, Italy and Spain. PBMCs, B-cell-depleted T cells, or T cells provided the cDNA or gDNA that made up the material.

In the source study's methods: From reference gene primer amplification, estimates of nucleated cell counts were derived. Data came from immunoSEQ multiplex PCR; TCRdb stores just in-frame clones and leaves some out. The D gene and trimming were derived from the DNA, and the V and J assignments and clone size from that table. In the table there are about 340,000 clones, around 88% of which are singletons. Sequencing used peripheral blood. The sequence came from a man younger than 45 with active or convalescent COVID-19.

The CDR3 nucleotides are TGTGCCAGCAGCTCTCGCAACTCTAATGAAAAACTGTTTTTT. Its translation: CASSSRNSNEKLFF. The rearrangement links TRBV7-9 to TRBJ1-4; D not resolved. Germline CDR1 SEHNR, CDR2 FQNEAQ (reference sequence). This CDR3 is built from 14 residues. Trimming removed 4 bases at V and 3 bases at J, with 9 bases between.